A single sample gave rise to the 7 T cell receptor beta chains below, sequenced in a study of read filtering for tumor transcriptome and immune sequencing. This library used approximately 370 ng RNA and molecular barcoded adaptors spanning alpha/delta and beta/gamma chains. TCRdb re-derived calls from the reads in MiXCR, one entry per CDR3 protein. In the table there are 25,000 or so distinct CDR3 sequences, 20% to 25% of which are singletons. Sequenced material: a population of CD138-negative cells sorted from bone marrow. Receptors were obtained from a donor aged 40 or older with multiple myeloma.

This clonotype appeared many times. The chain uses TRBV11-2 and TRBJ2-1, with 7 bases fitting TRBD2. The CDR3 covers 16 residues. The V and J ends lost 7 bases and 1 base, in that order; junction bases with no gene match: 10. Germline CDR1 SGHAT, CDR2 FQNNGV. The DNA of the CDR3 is TGTGCCAGCAAGACTAGCCCCATCTATTCCTACAATGAGCAGTTCTTC. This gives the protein CASKTSPIYSYNEQFF.

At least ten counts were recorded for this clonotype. CDR3 sequence reads: CASRDLRTGELFF. The CDR3 DNA sequence: TGTGCCAGCAGAGACTTAAGGACCGGGGAGCTGTTTTTT. This chain links TRBV2 with TRBJ2-2; D gene unclear. The CDR3 has 13 amino acids. The V end lost 6 bases, the J end lost 5 bases, and 10 bases lay between the germline ends. CDR1 is SNHLY, CDR2 FYNNEI, per germline.

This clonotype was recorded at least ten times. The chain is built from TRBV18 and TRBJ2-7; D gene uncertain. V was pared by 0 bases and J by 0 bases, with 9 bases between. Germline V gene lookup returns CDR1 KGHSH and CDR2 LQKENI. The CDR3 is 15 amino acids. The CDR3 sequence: CASSPPGRSSYEQYF. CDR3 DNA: TGTGCCAGCTCACCACCAGGGCGGAGCTCCTACGAGCAGTACTTC.

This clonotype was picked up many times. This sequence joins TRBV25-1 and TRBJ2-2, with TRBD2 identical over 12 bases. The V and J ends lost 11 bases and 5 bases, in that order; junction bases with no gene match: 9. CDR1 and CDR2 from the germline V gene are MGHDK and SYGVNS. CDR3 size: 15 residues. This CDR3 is CAAGLAGGTTGELFF. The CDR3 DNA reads TGTGCCGCGGGACTAGCGGGTGGTACTACCGGGGAGCTGTTTTTT.

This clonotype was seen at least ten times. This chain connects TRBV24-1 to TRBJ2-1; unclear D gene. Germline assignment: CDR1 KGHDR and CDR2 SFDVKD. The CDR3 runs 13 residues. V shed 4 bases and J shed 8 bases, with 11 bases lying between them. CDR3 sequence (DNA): TGTGCCACCAGTGACCCCTATTCCGATGAGCAGTTCTTC. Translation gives CATSDPYSDEQFF.

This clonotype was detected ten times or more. For the CDR3, the DNA is TGCAGTGCTACCCCCCAGGGGGCCACCGAGCAGTACTTC. It specifies CSATPQGATEQYF. The chain carries TRBV20-1 and TRBJ2-7; 8 positions agree with TRBD1. This CDR3 region has 13 residues. J lost 6 bases, V lost 4 bases, and 8 bases had no gene match. Per germline, CDR1 DFQATT and CDR2 SNEGSKA (reference sequence).

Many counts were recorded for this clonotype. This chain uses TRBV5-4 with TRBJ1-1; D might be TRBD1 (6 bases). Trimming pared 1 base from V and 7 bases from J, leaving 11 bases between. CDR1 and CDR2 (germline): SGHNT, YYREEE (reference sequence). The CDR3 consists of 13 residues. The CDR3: CASSLQGRVEAFF. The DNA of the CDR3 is TGTGCCAGCAGCTTGCAGGGGCGGGTTGAAGCTTTCTTT.